Below, 13 T cell receptor beta chains from the same sample are listed, as sequenced in a study of identical twins. A single record per CDR3 protein comes from TCRdb applying MiXCR to the 5' RACE reads. The sample lists 500,000 to 600,000 distinct CDR3 sequences, 22% seen once, with around 0.91% in the top ten. These data are also associated with another study on T cells expressing NK-cell markers.

Source material: CD4+ T cells sorted from blood. The source of these receptors is a woman between 18 and 30 years old in good health.

This clonotype was picked up a small number of times. The chain is built from TRBV20-1 and TRBJ2-1; D is possibly TRBD1 (6 bases). Germline loops: CDR1 DFQATT, CDR2 SNEGSKA (reference sequence). CDR3 length: 12 amino acids. V gave up 4 bases and J gave up 4 bases, with 8 bases separating them. DNA for the CDR3: TGCAGTGCTAACGACAGGTACAATGAGCAGTTCTTC. It encodes CSANDRYNEQFF.

In its sample, this clonotype was seen a few times. This chain uses TRBV13 with TRBJ2-7; 8 bases map to TRBD2. Germline V gene lookup returns CDR1 PRHDT and CDR2 FYEKMQ (reference sequence). V was clipped by 5 bases and J by 4 bases; unmatched bases: 13. CDR3 length: 16 amino acids. CDR3 loop: CASSPPGGGTPYEQYF. Here the CDR3 DNA reads TGTGCCAGCAGCCCTCCTGGCGGGGGGACGCCGTACGAGCAGTACTTC.

V and J are TRBV7-2 and TRBJ1-2, with D perhaps TRBD1 (6 bases). The germline gives CDR1 SGHTA, CDR2 FQGNSA. The CDR3 runs 15 residues. V gave up 1 base and J gave up 6 bases, with 15 bases separating them. The CDR3 loop is CASSLDRAQSHGYTF. The CDR3 DNA follows: TGTGCCAGCAGCTTAGACAGGGCTCAATCCCATGGCTACACCTTC.

This clonotype was seen a few times. The V gene is TRBV3-1, the J gene TRBJ2-1, with a tentative D call TRBD2 (5 bases). The germline V gene encodes CDR1 LGHDT and CDR2 YNNKEL (reference sequence). This CDR3 spans 14 amino acids. Trimming took off 4 bases at V and 1 base at J, with 8 bases between the two ends. The CDR3 nucleotides read TGTGCCAGCAGCCGAAGGGAGTCCTACAATGAGCAGTTCTTC. It encodes CASSRRESYNEQFF.

The V and J genes are TRBV29-1 and TRBJ1-2, with 7 nucleotides matching TRBD1. The trim removed 0 bases at V and 4 bases at J, leaving 2 bases unmatched. The germline CDR1 and CDR2 sequences are SQVTM and ANQGSEA. CDR3 size: 13 residues. In DNA, the CDR3 is TGCAGCGTTGAAGACCAGGGGGGCTATGGCTACACCTTC. Translation gives CSVEDQGGYGYTF.

This clonotype was recorded at least ten times. The gene calls are TRBV12-3 or TRBV12-4 and TRBJ2-6, with TRBD1 identical over 8 bases. There are 15 residues in the CDR3. Unmatched junction bases numbered 2, after V lost 5 bases and J lost 2 bases. This CDR3 is CASSAGGAGANVLTF. The CDR3, as DNA: TGTGCCAGCAGTGCAGGGGGCGCTGGGGCCAACGTCCTGACTTTC.

This clonotype was seen a few times. The chain employs TRBV3-1 and TRBJ2-7; no definite D call. There are 12 residues in the CDR3. Trimming removed 3 bases from V and 2 bases from J, with 5 bases in between. Germline lookup yields CDR1 LGHDT and CDR2 YNNKEL (reference sequence). The CDR3 DNA reads as TGTGCCAGCAGCCACCGCACCTACGAGCAGTACTTC. It translates to CASSHRTYEQYF.

This rearrangement joins TRBV4-2 to TRBJ2-2; 9 nucleotides align to TRBD1. Trimming removed 2 bases from V and 6 bases from J; junction bases left unmatched: 7. There are 16 residues in the CDR3. The germline V gene encodes CDR1 LGHNA and CDR2 YNFKEQ. The CDR3 DNA reads as TGTGCCAGCAGCCAAAATACAGGGGGCGGCGCCGGGGAGCTGTTTTTT. This encodes CASSQNTGGGAGELFF.

V usage is TRBV12-3 or TRBV12-4 and J usage is TRBJ2-1; TRBD1 aligns across 11 bases. This CDR3 contains 15 residues. V lost 5 bases, J lost 5 bases, and 5 bases stayed unmatched. The chain's CDR3 is CASSAGTGGHNEQFF. CDR3 DNA: TGTGCCAGCAGTGCCGGGACAGGGGGGCACAATGAGCAGTTCTTC.

There are a few counts of this clonotype. J is TRBJ2-1 and V is TRBV7-6; D might be TRBD1 or TRBD2, each matching 6 bases. The CDR3 totals 15 residues. CDR1 and CDR2 from the germline V gene are SGHVS and FNYEAQ. Trimming took off 5 bases at V and 3 bases at J, with 14 bases between the two ends. This chain's CDR3 is CASSVSRGVYNEQFF. The CDR3 region has the DNA TGTGCCAGCAGCGTTAGTAGGGGGGTCTACAATGAGCAGTTCTTC.

This clonotype was seen a few times. The chain has TRBV5-1 and TRBJ2-2; D may match TRBD1 or TRBD2 (5 bases each). The CDR3 is made up of 15 amino acids. The germline gives CDR1 SGHRS, CDR2 YFSETQ. The ends were cut back, 2 bases at V and 3 bases at J, with 11 bases in the middle. CDR3 nucleotides: TGCGCCAGCAGCTTACGGGGACGGGACACCGGGGAGCTGTTTTTT. Protein product: CASSLRGRDTGELFF. Looking up the rest from reference TRBV5-1 and TRBJ2-2 gives the full variable domain: KAGVTQTPRYLIKTRGQQVTLSCSPISGHRSVSWYQQTPGQGLQFLFEYFSETQRNKGNFPGRFSGRQFSNSRSEMNVSTLELGDSALYLCASSLRGRDTGELFFGEGSRLTVL.

This chain connects TRBV5-6 to TRBJ2-2, with TRBD1 as a possible D gene (5 bases). Trimming took off 6 bases at V and 6 bases at J, with 9 bases between the two ends. Germline-derived CDR1 and CDR2 are SGHDT and YYEEEE. The CDR3 consists of 12 residues. The CDR3 DNA is TGTGCCAGCACCGCAGGGCCCGGGGAGCTGTTTTTT. It specifies CASTAGPGELFF.

The V call is TRBV10-3, the J call TRBJ2-1, with a possible D match to TRBD2 (7 bases). Germline loops: CDR1 ENHRY, CDR2 SYGVKD. With 8 bases removed from V and 12 bases from J, the gap between germline ends came to 26 bases. The CDR3 extends over 15 amino acids. CDR3: CAIGEGDSTAEGQFF. CDR3 nucleotides: TGTGCCATCGGGGAGGGGGACTCAACAGCAGAAGGGCAGTTCTTC.